Included here is one T cell receptor beta chain sequence, with context. No cognate antigen has been identified for it. Base quality data are lacking; no much larger clone is found one base away. The sample has other DNA sequences that encode this CDR3 too. The data were taken from a study of a mutant IDH1 vaccine in newly diagnosed glioma (dated by TCRdb to the early 2020s). The study in broad terms: Vaccination began 4-6 weeks after radiotherapy alone, or alongside temozolomide cycles in the chemotherapy-containing groups. Peripheral blood was drawn at six visits: V03 (baseline), V05, V07, V10, V12 and V13. Of the roughly 34 treated patients, approximately 62% were male and 37.5% were female, and a mean age of 40.4 years was recorded. Before enrollment, patients had received standard therapy of radiotherapy alone, temozolomide alone, or radiochemotherapy with temozolomide; most received the combination. The week-35 safety follow-up took place at visit V12, and the week-47 end of study took place at visit V13. Longitudinal TCRB deep sequencing was performed for 20 to 25 treated patients wherever samples were available for exploratory analyses. Here is what the overall study found, with its caveats: The authors noted that analyses of patient blood samples could not be reproduced because of sample limitations. Vaccine-induced immune responses across multiple MHC alleles were detected in approximately 94% of patients. PBMC samples for TCRB deep sequencing were selected based on availability. Pseudoprogression appeared unrelated to alterations in the top peripheral T cell clonotypes detected by TCRB sequencing.

The library came from the immunoSEQ multiplex PCR assay. Following the manufacturer's protocol, the hsTCRB Kit was used to amplify rearranged TCR beta chain sequences. An Illumina MiSeq was used to sequence the TCRB libraries. The source study handled its data this way. The kit vendor's proprietary platform handled demultiplexing, trimming and gene mapping. In TCRdb, the immuneACCESS table is reduced to in-frame sequences with V and J assigned. These tables do not hold every clone; where another copy was compared, an unresolved V gene accounts for under half, and the others remain unexplained. The DNA was the basis for D and trimming; V, J and clone size are from that table. This sample lists about 56,000 clones; about 80% were detected once. In total, the top ten clones hold 5.3% of the sample. The germline ends are 6 bases apart after V is trimmed by 3 bases and J by 4 bases. Per the germline V gene (reference sequence), WNHNN is the CDR1 and SYGVQD is the CDR2. The CDR3 runs 12 residues from the cysteine to the phenylalanine. Only the CDR3 region is kept as DNA, spanning 36 bases read in frame from base 1.

The time point label on this specimen signifies: week 47, end of study. A 20-mer mutant IDH1 peptide at 300 micrograms in Montanide made up each vaccine dose, which was injected subcutaneously together with topical imiquimod. Eight vaccinations were administered to patients in weeks 1, 3, 5, 7, 11, 15, 19 and 23, corresponding to visits V03 through V10. Donors had newly diagnosed WHO grade 3 or 4 IDH1-mutant astrocytomas with loss of nuclear ATRX. The samples were drawn from NOA16, a multicentre, single-arm, open-label phase I trial in Germany that tested a mutant IDH1 peptide vaccine in humans for the first time. Genomic DNA for TCRB sequencing was isolated from EDTA blood with the DNeasy Blood and Tissue Kit.

This specimen consisted of PBMCs, obtained from a glioma patient whose treatment included an IDH1 peptide vaccine. Here the chain combines TRBV10-1 and TRBJ1-1; the D gene is perhaps TRBD1, on 5 matching bases. This receptor was taken from a middle-aged man with glioma. The CDR3 amino acid sequence is: CASSDGGTEAFF. The nucleotide sequence reads TGCGCCAGCAGTGATGGGGGCACTGAAGCTTTCTTT.